The rows below give T cell receptor beta chains drawn from one sample of a study of cytomegalovirus exposure and HLA in healthy donors. Profiling relied on immunoSEQ multiplex PCR, and the TCRdb table lists in-frame clones only, not all of them. The sample contains 95,000 to 150,000 clones, roughly 15% of which appear only once. The sample consisted of PBMCs. The receptors come from a woman aged 18-35 years in good health and CMV-seronegative. Both conserved end residues are part of each CDR3. A D gene is named only where the DNA matches it firmly.

cdr3_aa v_call d_call cdr3_length j_call
CASNYGQGYGYTF TRBV25-1 TRBD1 13 TRBJ1-2
CASSSDGLAYNTGELFF TRBV7-3 TRBD2 17 TRBJ2-2
CASSVGAGWETQYF TRBV6-1 . 14 TRBJ2-5
CATSRGAPSSYNEQFF TRBV15 . 16 TRBJ2-1
CASSVNTDTQYF TRBV28 . 12 TRBJ2-3
CASSKIGQGDTEAFF TRBV21-1 . 15 TRBJ1-1
CAIRGTETYEQYF TRBV10-3 TRBD1 13 TRBJ2-7
CAWQLGGYSGNTIYF TRBV30 TRBD1 15 TRBJ1-3
CASRQGTSQNTEAFF TRBV2 . 15 TRBJ1-1
CASSESGGRTEAFF TRBV10-1 . 14 TRBJ1-1
CAISDSLNTEAFF TRBV10-3 . 13 TRBJ1-1
CASYLPDRRWDYYGYTF TRBV7-9 TRBD1 17 TRBJ1-2
CASSEEVAPRYGYTF TRBV6-1 . 15 TRBJ1-2
CASSMEWVTEAFF TRBV19 . 13 TRBJ1-1
CASSLNPGQGSEAFF TRBV18 TRBD1 15 TRBJ1-1
CASSFTGASGANVLTF TRBV5-1 TRBD1 16 TRBJ2-6
CASSSRYMGRGEPQHF TRBV13 . 16 TRBJ1-5
CASSSTGQNTEAFF TRBV5-1 TRBD1 14 TRBJ1-1
CASSYNQAGHTGELFF TRBV6-5 . 16 TRBJ2-2
CASSLTTRVTDTQYF TRBV28 . 15 TRBJ2-3
CASSGGGGHIYYEQYF TRBV7-2 . 16 TRBJ2-7
CASSQLDGGGTEAFF TRBV4-1 . 15 TRBJ1-1
CAWSVRGGEQYF TRBV30 TRBD2 12 TRBJ2-7
CASSLIRGSYNEQFF TRBV11-2 . 15 TRBJ2-1
CASRKTGPNTEAFF TRBV6-1 . 14 TRBJ1-1
CASSWEKEQFF TRBV28 . 11 TRBJ2-1
CASSKGHANTGELFF TRBV9 . 15 TRBJ2-2
CASSFREKGTEAFF TRBV13 . 14 TRBJ1-1
CASSYSRAPETQYF TRBV6-5 . 14 TRBJ2-5
CAISEIANRNTDTQYF TRBV10-3 . 16 TRBJ2-3
CASSSGIKLNEQYF TRBV13 . 14 TRBJ2-7
CAISETTNGTKQFF TRBV10-3 TRBD2 14 TRBJ2-1
CASSLRLAGAMGSTGEQFF TRBV7-8 TRBD2 19 TRBJ2-1
CACGLDGVETQYF TRBV30 TRBD2 13 TRBJ2-5
CATSIGREGDEAFF TRBV15 . 14 TRBJ1-1
CASSEPGQGSVLTF TRBV2 TRBD1 14 TRBJ2-6
CASSPGTRKSYEQYF TRBV5-1 . 15 TRBJ2-7
CASSQDLENYEQYF TRBV4-2 . 14 TRBJ2-7
CASRGQVGGEQYF TRBV2 TRBD1 13 TRBJ2-7
CASSPPPGTVRDTQYF TRBV18 TRBD1 16 TRBJ2-3
CASSEGATSNEQFF TRBV6-4 . 14 TRBJ2-1
CASRGTANTGELFF TRBV2 TRBD1 14 TRBJ2-2
CASSEGLAGVDEQFF TRBV10-2 TRBD2 15 TRBJ2-1
CASSYSSDYGYTF TRBV6-5 . 13 TRBJ1-2
CASSQGGGETQYF TRBV5-1 . 13 TRBJ2-5
CASSYPTGLNIQYF TRBV6-6 . 14 TRBJ2-4
CASSLLTGANEQYF TRBV27 TRBD1 14 TRBJ2-7
CAISEGVAGGPDTQYF TRBV10-3 TRBD2 16 TRBJ2-3
CASSSLQGTGGYTF TRBV6-5 . 14 TRBJ1-2
CASSILAGGHNEQFF TRBV28 TRBD2 15 TRBJ2-1
CASSPSYEQYF TRBV7-2 . 11 TRBJ2-7
CASSPQGPGQPQHF TRBV6-5 . 14 TRBJ1-5
CASSNRDRINEQFF TRBV4-3 TRBD1 14 TRBJ2-1
CAWSDDSNEKLFF TRBV30 . 13 TRBJ1-4
CASRWRTNTGELFF TRBV27 . 14 TRBJ2-2